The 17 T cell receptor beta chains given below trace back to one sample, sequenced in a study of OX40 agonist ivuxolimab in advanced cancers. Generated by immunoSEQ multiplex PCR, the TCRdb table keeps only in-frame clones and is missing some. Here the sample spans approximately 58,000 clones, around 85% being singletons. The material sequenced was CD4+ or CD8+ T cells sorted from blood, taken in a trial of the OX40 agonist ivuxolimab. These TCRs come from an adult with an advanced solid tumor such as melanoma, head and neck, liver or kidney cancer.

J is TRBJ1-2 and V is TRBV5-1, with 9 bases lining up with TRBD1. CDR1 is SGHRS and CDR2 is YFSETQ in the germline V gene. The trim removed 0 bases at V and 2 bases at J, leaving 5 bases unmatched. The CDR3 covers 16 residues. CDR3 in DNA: TGCGCCAGCAGCTTGGGCGGGACAGGGCAAAACTATGGCTACACCTTC. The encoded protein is CASSLGGTGQNYGYTF.

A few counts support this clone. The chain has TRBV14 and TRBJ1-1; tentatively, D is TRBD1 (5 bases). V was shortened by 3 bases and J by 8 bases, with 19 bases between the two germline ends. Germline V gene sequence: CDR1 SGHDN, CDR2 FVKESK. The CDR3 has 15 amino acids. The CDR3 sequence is CASSHGTPGTKEAFF. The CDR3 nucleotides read TGTGCCAGCAGCCATGGGACGCCAGGGACTAAGGAAGCTTTCTTT. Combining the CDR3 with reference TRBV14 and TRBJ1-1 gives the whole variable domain EAGVTQFPSHSVIEKGQTVTLRCDPISGHDNLYWYRRVMGKEIKFLLHFVKESKQDESGMPNNRFLAERTGGTYSTLKVQPAELEDSGVYFCASSHGTPGTKEAFFGQGTRLTVV.

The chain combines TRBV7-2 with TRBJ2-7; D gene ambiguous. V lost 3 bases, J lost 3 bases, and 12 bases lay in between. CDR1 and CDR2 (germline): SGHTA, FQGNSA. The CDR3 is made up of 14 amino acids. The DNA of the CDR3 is TGTGCCAGCAGCTTGGGGTTTGGCAGCTACGAGCAGTACTTC. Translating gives CASSLGFGSYEQYF.

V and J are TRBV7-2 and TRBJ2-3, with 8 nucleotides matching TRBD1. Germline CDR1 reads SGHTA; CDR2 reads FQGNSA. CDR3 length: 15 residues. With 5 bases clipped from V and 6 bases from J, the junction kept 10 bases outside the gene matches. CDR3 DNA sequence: TGTGCCAGCAGCAAAGGCGGGGACAGGCTGGATACGCAGTATTTT. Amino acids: CASSKGGDRLDTQYF.

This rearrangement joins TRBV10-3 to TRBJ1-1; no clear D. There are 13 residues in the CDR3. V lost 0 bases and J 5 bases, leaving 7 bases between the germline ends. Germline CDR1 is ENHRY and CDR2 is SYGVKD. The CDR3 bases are TGTGCCATCAGTGAGTCAAGTTGGACTGAAGCTTTCTTT. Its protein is CAISESSWTEAFF.

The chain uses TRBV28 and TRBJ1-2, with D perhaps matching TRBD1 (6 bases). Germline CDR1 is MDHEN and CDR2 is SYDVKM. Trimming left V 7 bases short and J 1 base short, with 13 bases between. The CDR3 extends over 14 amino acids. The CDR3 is CASILGQNNYGYTF. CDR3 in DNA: TGTGCCAGCATATTAGGACAGAATAACTATGGCTACACCTTC.

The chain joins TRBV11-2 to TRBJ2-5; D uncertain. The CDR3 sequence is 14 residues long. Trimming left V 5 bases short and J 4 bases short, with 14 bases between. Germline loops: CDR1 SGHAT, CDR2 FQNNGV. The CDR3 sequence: CASSLHHPPETQYF. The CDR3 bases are TGTGCCAGCAGCCTACATCATCCCCCAGAGACCCAGTACTTC. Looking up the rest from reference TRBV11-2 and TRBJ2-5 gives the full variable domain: EAGVAQSPRYKIIEKRQSVAFWCNPISGHATLYWYQQILGQGPKLLIQFQNNGVVDDSQLPKDRFSAERLKGVDSTLKIQPAKLEDSAVYLCASSLHHPPETQYFGPGTRLLVL.

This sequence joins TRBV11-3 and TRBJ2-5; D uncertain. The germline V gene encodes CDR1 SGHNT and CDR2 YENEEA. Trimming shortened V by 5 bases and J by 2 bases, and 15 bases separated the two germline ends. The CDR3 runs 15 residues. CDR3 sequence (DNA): TGTGCCAGCAGCCTTTCCCGGACCGAGCAAGAGACCCAGTACTTC. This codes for CASSLSRTEQETQYF.

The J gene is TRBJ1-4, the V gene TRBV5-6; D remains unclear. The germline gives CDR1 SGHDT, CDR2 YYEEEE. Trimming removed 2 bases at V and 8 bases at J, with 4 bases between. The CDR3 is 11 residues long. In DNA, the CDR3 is TGTGCCAGCAGCTTAGGAGAAAAACTGTTTTTT. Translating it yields CASSLGEKLFF.

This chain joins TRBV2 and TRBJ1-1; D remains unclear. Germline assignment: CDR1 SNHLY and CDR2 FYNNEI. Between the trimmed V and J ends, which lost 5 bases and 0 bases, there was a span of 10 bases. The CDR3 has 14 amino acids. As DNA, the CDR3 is TGTGCCAGCAGTTACGGAGGAATGAACACTGAAGCTTTCTTT. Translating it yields CASSYGGMNTEAFF.

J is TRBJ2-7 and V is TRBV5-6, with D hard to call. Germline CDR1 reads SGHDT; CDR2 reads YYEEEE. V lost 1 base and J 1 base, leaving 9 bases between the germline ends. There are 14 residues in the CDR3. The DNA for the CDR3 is TGTGCCAGCAGCTTGTTGTCAGGTTCCTACGAGCAGTACTTC. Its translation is CASSLLSGSYEQYF.

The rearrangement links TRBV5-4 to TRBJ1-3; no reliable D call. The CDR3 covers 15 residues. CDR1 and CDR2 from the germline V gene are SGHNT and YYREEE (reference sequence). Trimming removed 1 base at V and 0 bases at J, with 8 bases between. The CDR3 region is CASSLSGYSGNTIYF. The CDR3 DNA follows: TGTGCCAGCAGCTTGTCGGGGTACTCTGGAAACACCATATATTTT. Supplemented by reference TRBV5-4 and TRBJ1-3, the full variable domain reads ETGVTQSPTHLIKTRGQQVTLRCSSQSGHNTVSWYQQALGQGPQFIFQYYREEENGRGNFPPRFSGLQFPNYSSELNVNALELDDSALYLCASSLSGYSGNTIYFGEGSWLTVV.

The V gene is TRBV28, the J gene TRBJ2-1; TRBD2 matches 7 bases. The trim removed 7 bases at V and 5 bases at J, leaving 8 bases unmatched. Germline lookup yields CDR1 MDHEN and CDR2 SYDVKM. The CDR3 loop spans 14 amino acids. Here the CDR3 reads CASMVAGENNEQFF. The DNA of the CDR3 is TGTGCCAGCATGGTTGCGGGAGAGAACAATGAGCAGTTCTTC.

CDR3 coding DNA: TGTGCCAGCAGCCCCCGGTTGGGGGCCGCCTACAATGAGCAGTTCTTC. Translation gives CASSPRLGAAYNEQFF. The genes are TRBV7-2 and TRBJ2-1; D possibly corresponds to TRBD1 (6 bases). V was cut by 5 bases and J by 2 bases, with 16 bases left in between. Germline loops: CDR1 SGHTA, CDR2 FQGNSA. The CDR3 contains 16 residues.

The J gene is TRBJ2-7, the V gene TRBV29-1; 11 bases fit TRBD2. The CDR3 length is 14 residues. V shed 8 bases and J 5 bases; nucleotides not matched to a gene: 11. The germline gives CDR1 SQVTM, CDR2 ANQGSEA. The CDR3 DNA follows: TGCAGCACTCGAAATAGACTAGCGGGAAACGAGCAGTACTTC. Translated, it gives CSTRNRLAGNEQYF.

The CDR3 DNA is TGTGCCAGCAGTACCGGGACAGGGGGCTTTGGCTACACCTTC. Translation gives CASSTGTGGFGYTF. The V and J genes are TRBV6-6 and TRBJ1-2, with 12 bases identical to TRBD1. CDR1 is MNHNY and CDR2 is SVGAGI in the germline V gene (reference sequence). V was clipped by 5 bases and J by 7 bases; unmatched bases: 5. This CDR3 comprises 14 residues.

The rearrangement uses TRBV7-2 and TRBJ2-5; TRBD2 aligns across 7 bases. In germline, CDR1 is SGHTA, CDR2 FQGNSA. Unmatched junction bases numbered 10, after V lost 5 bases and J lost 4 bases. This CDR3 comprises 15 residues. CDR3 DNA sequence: TGTGCCAGCAGCCCGGCGACTAGCTGGCGAGAGACCCAGTACTTC. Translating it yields CASSPATSWRETQYF.